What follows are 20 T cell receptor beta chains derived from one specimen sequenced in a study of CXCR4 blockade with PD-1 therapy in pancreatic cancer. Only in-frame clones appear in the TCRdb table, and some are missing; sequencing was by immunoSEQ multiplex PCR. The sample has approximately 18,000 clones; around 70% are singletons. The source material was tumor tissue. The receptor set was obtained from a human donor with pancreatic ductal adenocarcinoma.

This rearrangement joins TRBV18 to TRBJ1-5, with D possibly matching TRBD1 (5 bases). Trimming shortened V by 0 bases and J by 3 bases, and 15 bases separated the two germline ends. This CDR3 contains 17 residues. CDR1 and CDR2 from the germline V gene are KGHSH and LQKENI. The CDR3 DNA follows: TGTGCCAGCTCACCACCGCGGGGGGGTACAGACAATCAGCCCCAGCATTTT. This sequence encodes CASSPPRGGTDNQPQHF.

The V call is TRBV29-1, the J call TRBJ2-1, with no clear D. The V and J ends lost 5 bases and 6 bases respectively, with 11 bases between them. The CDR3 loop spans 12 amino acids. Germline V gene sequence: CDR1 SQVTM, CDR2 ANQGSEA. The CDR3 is CSVQGQANEQFF. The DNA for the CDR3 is TGCAGCGTTCAAGGGCAAGCCAATGAGCAGTTCTTC.

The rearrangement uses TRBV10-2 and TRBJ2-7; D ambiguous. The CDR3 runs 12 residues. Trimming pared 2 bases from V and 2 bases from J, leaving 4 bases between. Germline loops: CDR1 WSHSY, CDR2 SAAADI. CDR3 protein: CASSEQAYEQYF. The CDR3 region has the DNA TGCGCCAGCAGTGAGCAGGCCTACGAGCAGTACTTC.

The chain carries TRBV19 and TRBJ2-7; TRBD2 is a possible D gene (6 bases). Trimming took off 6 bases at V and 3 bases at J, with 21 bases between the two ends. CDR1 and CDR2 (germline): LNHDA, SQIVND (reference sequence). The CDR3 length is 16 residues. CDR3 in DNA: TGTGCCAGTAGCACAAAACCTCGGGAGAGAGGCTACGAGCAGTACTTC. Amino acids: CASSTKPRERGYEQYF.

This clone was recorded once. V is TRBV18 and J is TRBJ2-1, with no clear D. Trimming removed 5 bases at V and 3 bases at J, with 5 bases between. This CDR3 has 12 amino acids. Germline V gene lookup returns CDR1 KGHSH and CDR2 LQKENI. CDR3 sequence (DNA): TGTGCCAGCTCAGCGGACTACAATGAGCAGTTCTTC. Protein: CASSADYNEQFF.

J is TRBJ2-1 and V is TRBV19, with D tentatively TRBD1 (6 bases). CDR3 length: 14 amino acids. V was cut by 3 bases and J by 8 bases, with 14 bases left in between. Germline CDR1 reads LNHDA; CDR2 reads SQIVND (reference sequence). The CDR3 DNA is TGTGCCAGTAGTATTACAGGGAATGTATATGAGCAGTTCTTC. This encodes CASSITGNVYEQFF.

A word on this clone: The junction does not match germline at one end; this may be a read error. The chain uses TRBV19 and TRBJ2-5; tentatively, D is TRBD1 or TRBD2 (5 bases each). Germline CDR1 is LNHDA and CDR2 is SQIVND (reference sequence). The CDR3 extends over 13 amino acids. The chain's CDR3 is CASKGSGTETQYF. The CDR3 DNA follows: TGTGCTAGTAAGGGTTCAGGGACGGAGACCCAGTACTTC.

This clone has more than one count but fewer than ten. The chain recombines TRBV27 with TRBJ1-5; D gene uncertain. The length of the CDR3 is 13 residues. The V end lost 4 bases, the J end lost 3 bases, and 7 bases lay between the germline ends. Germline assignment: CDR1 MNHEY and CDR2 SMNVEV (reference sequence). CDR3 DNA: TGTGCCAGCAGTTCAATGCCCAATCAGCCCCAGCATTTT. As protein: CASSSMPNQPQHF.

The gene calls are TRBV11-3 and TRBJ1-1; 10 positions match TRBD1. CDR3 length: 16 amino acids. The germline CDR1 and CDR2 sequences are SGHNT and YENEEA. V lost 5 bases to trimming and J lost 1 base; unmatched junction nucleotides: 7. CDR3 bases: TGTGCCAGCAGCCGGGACAGGGGTACGTCGAACACTGAAGCTTTCTTT. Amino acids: CASSRDRGTSNTEAFF.

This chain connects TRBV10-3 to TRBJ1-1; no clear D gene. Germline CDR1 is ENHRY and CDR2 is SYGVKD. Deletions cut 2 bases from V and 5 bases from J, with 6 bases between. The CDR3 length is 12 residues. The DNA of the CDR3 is TGTGCCATCAGTGAGGGAAGGACTGAAGCTTTCTTT. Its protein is CAISEGRTEAFF.

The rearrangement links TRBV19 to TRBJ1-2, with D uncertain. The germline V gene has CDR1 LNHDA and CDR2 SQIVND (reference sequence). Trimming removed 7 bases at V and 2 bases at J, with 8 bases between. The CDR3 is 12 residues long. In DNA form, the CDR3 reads TGTGCCAGTATGAGGCGGAACTATGGCTACACCTTC. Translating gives CASMRRNYGYTF. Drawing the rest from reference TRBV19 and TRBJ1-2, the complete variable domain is DGGITQSPKYLFRKEGQNVTLSCEQNLNHDAMYWYRQDPGQGLRLIYYSQIVNDFQKGDIAEGYSVSREKKESFPLTVTSAQKNPTAFYLCASMRRNYGYTFGSGTRLTVV.

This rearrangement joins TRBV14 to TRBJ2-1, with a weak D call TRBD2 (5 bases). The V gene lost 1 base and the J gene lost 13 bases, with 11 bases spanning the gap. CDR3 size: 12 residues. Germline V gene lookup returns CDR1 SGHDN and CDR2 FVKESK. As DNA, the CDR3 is TGTGCCAGCAGCCAAGGTCTAGAGGGACAGTTCTTC. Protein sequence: CASSQGLEGQFF.

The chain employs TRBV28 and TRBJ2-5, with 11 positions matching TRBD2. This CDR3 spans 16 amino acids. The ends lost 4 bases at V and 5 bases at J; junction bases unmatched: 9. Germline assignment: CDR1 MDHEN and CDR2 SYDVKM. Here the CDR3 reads CASSSRLAGPPETQYF. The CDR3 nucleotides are TGTGCCAGCAGTTCCAGACTAGCGGGACCTCCGGAGACCCAGTACTTC.

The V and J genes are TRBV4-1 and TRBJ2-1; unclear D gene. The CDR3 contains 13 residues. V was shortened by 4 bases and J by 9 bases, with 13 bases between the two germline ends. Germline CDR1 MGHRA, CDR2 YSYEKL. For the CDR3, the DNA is TGCGCCAGCAGCCCCTGGCTGGAACTTGAGCAGTTCTTC. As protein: CASSPWLELEQFF.

In nucleotides, the CDR3 is TGTGCCAGCAGCCTGTCCTTAAGGGCCGAGCAGTTCTTC. Protein sequence: CASSLSLRAEQFF. This chain links TRBV14 with TRBJ2-1; D gene uncertain. CDR3 length: 13 residues. Per the germline V gene, CDR1 is SGHDN and CDR2 is FVKESK. Trimming cost V 4 bases and J 10 bases, with 14 bases left between them.

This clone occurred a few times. CDR3 amino acids: CASSRAGGATGELFF. The CDR3, as DNA: TGTGCCAGTAGTCGGGCAGGGGGCGCAACCGGGGAGCTGTTTTTT. The J gene is TRBJ2-2, the V gene TRBV19, with 8 positions matching TRBD1. Per germline, CDR1 LNHDA and CDR2 SQIVND (reference sequence). V lost 5 bases and J lost 5; bases outside the gene matches: 7. The CDR3 spans 15 residues. The full variable domain, with the rest looked up from reference TRBV19 and TRBJ2-2, is DGGITQSPKYLFRKEGQNVTLSCEQNLNHDAMYWYRQDPGQGLRLIYYSQIVNDFQKGDIAEGYSVSREKKESFPLTVTSAQKNPTAFYLCASSRAGGATGELFFGEGSRLTVL.

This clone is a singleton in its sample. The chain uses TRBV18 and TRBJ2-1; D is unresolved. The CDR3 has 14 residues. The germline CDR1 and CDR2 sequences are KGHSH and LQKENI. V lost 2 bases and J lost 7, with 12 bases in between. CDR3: CASSPSQPPNEQFF. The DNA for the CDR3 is TGTGCCAGCTCACCAAGTCAGCCTCCGAATGAGCAGTTCTTC.

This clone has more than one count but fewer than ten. This CDR3 reads CASSSPGVTDTQYF. DNA of the CDR3: TGTGCCAGCAGCTCGCCAGGGGTCACAGATACGCAGTATTTT. The chain employs TRBV11-3 and TRBJ2-3, with D possibly TRBD1 on 6 matching bases. Between the trimmed V and J ends, which lost 4 bases and 2 bases, there was a span of 10 bases. This CDR3 has 14 residues. Germline CDR1 is SGHNT and CDR2 is YENEEA.

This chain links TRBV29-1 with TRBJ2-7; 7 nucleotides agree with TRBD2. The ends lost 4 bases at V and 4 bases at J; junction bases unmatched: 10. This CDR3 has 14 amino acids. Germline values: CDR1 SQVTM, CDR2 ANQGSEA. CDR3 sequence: CSVGGGTLDYEQYF. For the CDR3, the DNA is TGCAGCGTTGGGGGAGGGACTTTAGATTACGAGCAGTACTTC.

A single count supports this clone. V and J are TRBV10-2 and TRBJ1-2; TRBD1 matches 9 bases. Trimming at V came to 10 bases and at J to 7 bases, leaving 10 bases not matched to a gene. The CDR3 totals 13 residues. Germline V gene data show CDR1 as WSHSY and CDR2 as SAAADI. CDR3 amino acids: CATLGQGNGGYTF. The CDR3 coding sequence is TGCGCCACCCTAGGACAGGGGAATGGTGGCTACACCTTC.